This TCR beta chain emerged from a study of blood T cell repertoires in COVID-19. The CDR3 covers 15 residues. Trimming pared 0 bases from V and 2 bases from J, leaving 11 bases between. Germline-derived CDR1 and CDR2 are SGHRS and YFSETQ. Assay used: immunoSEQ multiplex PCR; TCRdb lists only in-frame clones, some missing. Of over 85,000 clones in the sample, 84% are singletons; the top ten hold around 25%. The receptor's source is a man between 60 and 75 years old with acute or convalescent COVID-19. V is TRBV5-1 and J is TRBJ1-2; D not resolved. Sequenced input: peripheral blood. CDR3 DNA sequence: TGCGCCAGCAGCTTGGCCGTCACACCCAACTATGGCTACACCTTC. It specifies CASSLAVTPNYGYTF.